These 23 T cell receptor beta chains were all obtained from the same sample, sequenced in a study of CD8 T cells in ankylosing spondylitis. TCRdb passed the 5' RACE reads through MiXCR, listing each CDR3 protein once. Of 250,000 or so distinct CDR3 sequences listed, 15% to 20% are singletons. Sequences were obtained from blood, either unsorted or a sorted T cell fraction (not recorded which). The receptors here all came from a male donor with ankylosing spondylitis or in good health (not recorded which).

This chain connects TRBV27 to TRBJ2-7; possibly TRBD1 for D (6 bases). Germline V CDR1 and CDR2: MNHEY, SMNVEV (reference sequence). The ends were cut back, 6 bases at V and 0 bases at J, with 9 bases in the middle. The CDR3 contains 13 residues. In DNA, the CDR3 is TGTGCCAGCAGCATGGGGGCCTCCTACGAGCAGTACTTC. Protein: CASSMGASYEQYF.

V usage is TRBV30 and J usage is TRBJ2-7; no clear D. The CDR3 totals 11 residues. Per the germline V gene, CDR1 is GTSNPN and CDR2 is SVGIG (reference sequence). Trimming left V 2 bases short and J 5 bases short, with 7 bases between. CDR3 sequence (DNA): TGTGCCTGGAGTAGCAGTCACGAGCAGTACTTC. Translating it yields CAWSSSHEQYF.

This clonotype was counted only a few times. This sequence joins TRBV11-1 and TRBJ2-3; TRBD2 matches 14 bases. Looked up from germline, CDR1 is SGHAT and CDR2 is FQDESV (reference sequence). J lost 5 bases, V lost 4 bases, and 11 bases had no gene match. The CDR3 contains 18 residues. CDR3 DNA: TGTGCCAGCAGCTCTAGACCGGGACTAGCGGGAGAGGGAGATACGCAGTATTTT. Translating gives CASSSRPGLAGEGDTQYF.

The table lists this clonotype with a few counts. The V and J genes are TRBV19 and TRBJ1-1, with 7 bases matching TRBD1. CDR1 is LNHDA, CDR2 SQIVND, per germline (reference sequence). The ends lost 5 bases at V and 0 bases at J; junction bases unmatched: 6. This CDR3 has 15 amino acids. The CDR3 DNA follows: TGTGCCAGTAGTTTTGACAGGGCGATGAACACTGAAGCTTTCTTT. As protein: CASSFDRAMNTEAFF.

This CDR3 reads CASSDGGAGNTIYF. The CDR3 DNA is TGTGCCAGCAGTGACGGGGGCGCTGGAAACACCATATATTTT. The chain joins TRBV25-1 to TRBJ1-3, with D possibly matching TRBD1 (6 bases). Germline CDR1 MGHDK, CDR2 SYGVNS. The CDR3 sequence is 14 residues long. V shed 3 bases and J shed 2 bases, with 8 bases lying between them. Full variable domain (remainder filled in from reference TRBV25-1 and TRBJ1-3): EADIYQTPRYLVIGTGKKITLECSQTMGHDKMYWYQQDPGMELHLIHYSYGVNSTEKGDLSSESTVSRIRTEHFPLTLESARPSHTSQYLCASSDGGAGNTIYFGEGSWLTVV.

The table lists this clonotype with many counts. The chain combines TRBV15 with TRBJ2-7; 8 bases align to TRBD2. The CDR3 consists of 14 residues. The germline gives CDR1 LNHNV, CDR2 YYDKDF (reference sequence). V trimming: 5 bases; J trimming: 4 bases; junction bases outside the gene matches: 7. The CDR3 DNA reads as TGTGCCACCAGCTATGGGAGCGGGAGATACGAGCAGTACTTC. This gives the protein CATSYGSGRYEQYF. Drawing the rest from reference TRBV15 and TRBJ2-7, the complete variable domain is DAMVIQNPRYQVTQFGKPVTLSCSQTLNHNVMYWYQQKSSQAPKLLFHYYDKDFNNEADTPDNFQSRRPNTSFCFLDIRSPGLGDTAMYLCATSYGSGRYEQYFGPGTRLTVT.

This clonotype turned up a few times. This chain links TRBV5-1 with TRBJ2-7, with D perhaps being TRBD1 or TRBD2 (6 bases each). The CDR3 is 13 residues long. Germline loops: CDR1 SGHRS, CDR2 YFSETQ. V was shortened by 6 bases and J by 6 bases, with 16 bases between the two germline ends. The CDR3 bases are TGCGCCAGCACTTTGGGGGGCGGCAGCGAGCAGTACTTC. Translating it yields CASTLGGGSEQYF. The full variable domain, completed using reference TRBV5-1 and TRBJ2-7, is KAGVTQTPRYLIKTRGQQVTLSCSPISGHRSVSWYQQTPGQGLQFLFEYFSETQRNKGNFPGRFSGRQFSNSRSEMNVSTLELGDSALYLCASTLGGGSEQYFGPGTRLTVT.

V usage is TRBV12-3 or TRBV12-4 and J usage is TRBJ2-1, with 10 bases that match TRBD2. The CDR3 has 18 residues. For the CDR3, the DNA is TGTACCTTCAGTTTAGGAGTCGGACTAGCGGACTCCTACAATGAGCAGTTCTTC. Translated: CTFSLGVGLADSYNEQFF.

This chain uses TRBV12-3 or TRBV12-4 with TRBJ2-2; D is ambiguous. Trimming pared 7 bases from V and 7 bases from J, leaving 7 bases between. The CDR3 is 11 amino acids. The DNA for the CDR3 is TGTGCCAGCAAGCATATCGGGGAGCTGTTTTTT. Its translation: CASKHIGELFF.

The rearrangement joins TRBV20-1 to TRBJ1-6; D gene unclear. Per germline, CDR1 DFQATT and CDR2 SNEGSKA (reference sequence). This CDR3 spans 10 amino acids. The V end lost 0 bases, the J end lost 10 bases, and 1 base lay between the germline ends. CDR3 bases: TGCAGTGCTAGAGAATCACCCCTCCACTTT. Amino acid sequence: CSARESPLHF.

This clonotype was detected many times. This chain connects TRBV7-2 to TRBJ2-5, with D possibly called TRBD1 or TRBD2 (5 bases each). This CDR3 contains 15 residues. Germline CDR1 and CDR2: SGHTA and FQGNSA. V lost 4 bases and J lost 0, with 12 bases in between. The CDR3 DNA reads TGTGCCAGCAGCTCCACGTGGGGGTACCAAGAGACCCAGTACTTC. It yields the protein CASSSTWGYQETQYF.

This clonotype was recorded at least ten times. The V gene is TRBV29-1, the J gene TRBJ2-2, with 7 bases matching TRBD1. This CDR3 comprises 15 residues. V dropped 8 bases and J dropped 3; count of bases not matched to a gene: 12. CDR1 and CDR2 from the germline V gene are SQVTM and ANQGSEA. CDR3 amino acids: CSHKRTGAHTGELFF. Here the CDR3 DNA reads TGCAGCCATAAAAGAACAGGGGCTCACACCGGGGAGCTGTTTTTT.

There are a few counts of this clonotype. The chain has TRBV5-1 and TRBJ2-7; tentatively, D is TRBD2 (6 bases). Germline V gives CDR1 SGHRS, CDR2 YFSETQ. CDR3 length: 14 residues. V shed 5 bases and J shed 5 bases, with 17 bases lying between them. CDR3 DNA: TGCGCCAGCAGGAGGGCCGGGAGAGGAGACGAGCAGTACTTC. Its translation: CASRRAGRGDEQYF.

The chain joins TRBV12-3 or TRBV12-4 to TRBJ2-5, with D perhaps TRBD1 (7 bases). This CDR3 is built from 15 residues. V was clipped by 2 bases and J by 1 base, with 11 bases between them. The CDR3, as DNA: TGTGCCAGCAGTTTACGCGGGACAGTCCAAGAGACCCAGTACTTC. As protein: CASSLRGTVQETQYF.

This clonotype has at least ten counts. The gene calls are TRBV10-3 and TRBJ2-7, with TRBD1 matching over 7 bases. Germline V lookup: CDR1 ENHRY, CDR2 SYGVKD. The CDR3 sequence is 13 residues long. V gave up 10 bases and J gave up 3 bases; unmatched junction bases: 9. This chain's CDR3 is CATTTGNDYEQYF. The CDR3 nucleotides are TGTGCCACGACGACAGGGAATGACTACGAGCAGTACTTC.

This clonotype was picked up many times. The rearrangement joins TRBV28 to TRBJ2-1; D gene uncertain. Trimming shortened V by 6 bases and J by 1 base, and 16 bases separated the two germline ends. Germline V CDR1 and CDR2: MDHEN, SYDVKM. The CDR3 runs 16 residues. The CDR3 region has the DNA TGTGCCAGCAGCCCTCGCCTACACATATCCTACAATGAGCAGTTCTTC. Translated, it gives CASSPRLHISYNEQFF.

This clonotype was seen a handful of times. The J gene is TRBJ2-7, the V gene TRBV10-3; 11 bases fit TRBD2. V lost 0 bases and J lost 3; bases outside the gene matches: 4. Germline CDR1 reads ENHRY; CDR2 reads SYGVKD. The CDR3 totals 16 residues. The DNA for the CDR3 is TGTGCCATCAGTGAGTCGAGACTAGCGGGAAACTACGAGCAGTACTTC. Residues: CAISESRLAGNYEQYF.

This chain uses TRBV10-2 with TRBJ2-1; either TRBD1 or TRBD2 may fit D (5 bases each). Trimming took off 4 bases at V and 0 bases at J, with 13 bases between the two ends. The CDR3 has 16 amino acids. The germline V gene has CDR1 WSHSY and CDR2 SAAADI. The CDR3 coding sequence is TGCGCCAGCAGTGTAACAGAGGGGAGCTCCTACAATGAGCAGTTCTTC. It encodes CASSVTEGSSYNEQFF.

This clonotype was recorded only once. The J gene is TRBJ2-2, the V gene TRBV5-1; the match to TRBD2 covers 10 bases. The CDR3 consists of 21 residues. V lost 3 bases to trimming and J lost 0 bases; unmatched junction nucleotides: 17. Looked up from germline, CDR1 is SGHRS and CDR2 is YFSETQ. The CDR3 DNA is TGCGCCAGCAGCTCCAGGCCGCTCTGGACTAGCGGACTAGCGAACACCGGGGAGCTGTTTTTT. This encodes CASSSRPLWTSGLANTGELFF. Looking up the rest from reference TRBV5-1 and TRBJ2-2 gives the full variable domain: KAGVTQTPRYLIKTRGQQVTLSCSPISGHRSVSWYQQTPGQGLQFLFEYFSETQRNKGNFPGRFSGRQFSNSRSEMNVSTLELGDSALYLCASSSRPLWTSGLANTGELFFGEGSRLTVL.

The V gene is TRBV20-1, the J gene TRBJ2-1; no definite D call. Trimming stripped 1 base from V and 5 bases from J, with 27 bases between. Germline V CDR1 and CDR2: DFQATT, SNEGSKA (reference sequence). The length of the CDR3 is 19 residues. CDR3 coding DNA: TGCAGTGCTAGAGGTTTTGGGGTACAAACTGCTAGGCGAGACAATGAGCAGTTCTTC. It is translated as CSARGFGVQTARRDNEQFF.

V gene TRBV12-3 or TRBV12-4 combines with J gene TRBJ2-3; 7 nucleotides agree with TRBD1. With V trimmed by 5 bases and J by 2 bases, 13 bases remained unmatched. The CDR3 contains 17 residues. This chain's CDR3 is CASSPTGVMPYTDTQYF. CDR3 DNA: TGTGCCAGCAGTCCCACAGGGGTCATGCCTTACACAGATACGCAGTATTTT.

This chain links TRBV29-1 with TRBJ2-3; 7 nucleotides match TRBD2. Unmatched junction bases numbered 10, after V lost 6 bases and J lost 1 base. Germline lookup yields CDR1 SQVTM and CDR2 ANQGSEA. The CDR3 has 15 amino acids. The CDR3 coding sequence is TGCAGCGTCTTGGGGCGGGAGCCTGGCACAGATACGCAGTATTTT. It specifies CSVLGREPGTDTQYF.

The chain joins TRBV27 to TRBJ1-2, with a weak D call TRBD1 (6 bases). The germline CDR1 and CDR2 sequences are MNHEY and SMNVEV (reference sequence). CDR3 length: 14 residues. Trimming cost V 5 bases and J 0 bases, with 10 bases left between them. This chain's CDR3 is CASSGTSSNYGYTF. Written as DNA, the CDR3 is TGTGCCAGCAGTGGGACAAGTTCTAACTATGGCTACACCTTC.